Listed here are 9 T cell receptor beta chains from one sample, sequenced in a study of early T cells in non-severe SARS-CoV-2 infection. TCRdb used MiXCR to reprocess the 5' RACE reads, holding one entry per CDR3 protein. The data hold about 100,000 distinct CDR3 sequences, with less than 15% observed a single time. The sequencing input was whole blood. The receptor set was obtained from an adult who was a healthcare worker with PCR-confirmed SARS-CoV-2 infection or an uninfected control (not recorded which).

This clonotype was detected only a few times. The rearrangement links TRBV5-6 to TRBJ2-7; no clear D. V was clipped by 4 bases and J by 4 bases, with 9 bases between them. The germline V gene has CDR1 SGHDT and CDR2 YYEEEE. The CDR3 has 12 residues. CDR3 in amino acids: CASSIGRYEQYF. In DNA, the CDR3 is TGTGCCAGCAGCATCGGCAGGTACGAGCAGTACTTC.

This clonotype was seen a handful of times. The chain joins TRBV28 to TRBJ2-7; 8 bases agree with TRBD1. The CDR3 has 17 residues. Per the germline V gene, CDR1 is MDHEN and CDR2 is SYDVKM. The J segment lost 3 bases and the V segment lost 6 bases, leaving 16 bases of the junction unmatched. CDR3 sequence reads: CASRLLRLGTGLYEQYF. CDR3 nucleotide sequence: TGTGCCAGCAGACTATTGCGTCTCGGGACAGGTCTCTACGAGCAGTACTTC. The full variable domain, its missing parts supplied by reference TRBV28 and TRBJ2-7, is DVKVTQSSRYLVKRTGEKVFLECVQDMDHENMFWYRQDPGLGLRLIYFSYDVKMKEKGDIPEGYSVSREKKERFSLILESASTNQTSMYLCASRLLRLGTGLYEQYFGPGTRLTVT.

This clonotype was seen ten or more times. The J gene is TRBJ2-4, the V gene TRBV12-3 or TRBV12-4; 7 positions agree with TRBD1. The V segment lost 3 bases and the J segment 2 bases; nucleotides outside the gene matches: 10. The CDR3 totals 17 residues. CDR3 DNA: TGTGCCAGCAGTTTTATTTTGGACAGGACTTCCAAAAACATTCAGTACTTC. It specifies CASSFILDRTSKNIQYF.

The J gene is TRBJ2-7, the V gene TRBV27; a weak D match, TRBD1 (5 bases). Deletions cut 5 bases from V and 2 bases from J, with 10 bases between. Germline V gene lookup returns CDR1 MNHEY and CDR2 SMNVEV (reference sequence). The CDR3 is 13 amino acids. CDR3 loop: CASSRTDTYEQYF. The CDR3 nucleotides are TGTGCCAGCAGTCGGACGGACACCTACGAGCAGTACTTC.

The chain joins TRBV9 to TRBJ1-3; TRBD1 is a possible D gene (6 bases). There are 15 residues in the CDR3. Germline CDR1 and CDR2: SGDLS and YYNGEE. Trimming took 3 bases from V and 1 from J, leaving 11 bases between them. CDR3 region: CASSAGDRSGNTIYF. The CDR3 DNA follows: TGTGCCAGCAGCGCCGGAGACAGGTCTGGAAACACCATATATTTT.

There are many counts of this clonotype. This rearrangement joins TRBV12-3 or TRBV12-4 to TRBJ1-5; D is uncertain. This CDR3 spans 13 amino acids. Trimming removed 1 base from V and 10 bases from J, with 11 bases in between. CDR3 sequence reads: CASSLGQAHPQHF. The CDR3 DNA sequence: TGTGCCAGCAGTTTAGGGCAGGCCCACCCCCAGCATTTT.

This clonotype has ten or more counts. V and J are TRBV20-1 and TRBJ2-2; 7 bases line up with TRBD2. The CDR3 contains 14 residues. CDR1 and CDR2 from the germline V gene are DFQATT and SNEGSKA (reference sequence). V trimming: 1 base; J trimming: 1 base; junction bases outside the gene matches: 0. The CDR3 DNA reads TGCAGTGCTAGAGGCGGGGGGAACACCGGGGAGCTGTTTTTT. Its translation is CSARGGGNTGELFF.

In its sample, this clonotype was seen many times. The chain recombines TRBV18 with TRBJ1-5; D remains unclear. Trimming cost V 5 bases and J 0 bases, with 8 bases left between them. Germline CDR1 reads KGHSH; CDR2 reads LQKENI. The CDR3 runs to 14 residues. The CDR3 spells CASSLTDSNQPQHF. Here the CDR3 DNA reads TGTGCCAGCTCATTAACAGATAGCAATCAGCCCCAGCATTTT.

This clonotype was observed at least ten times. This sequence joins TRBV6-2 or TRBV6-3 and TRBJ2-7; 12 bases match TRBD2. Losses at the gene ends were 6 bases for V and 0 bases for J; bases not matched to a gene: 3. Germline loops: CDR1 MNHEY, CDR2 SVGEGT. This CDR3 contains 15 residues. CDR3 bases: TGTGCCAGCAGACAGACTAGCGGGGGCTCCTACGAGCAGTACTTC. Amino acid sequence: CASRQTSGGSYEQYF.